What follows describes a single T cell receptor (beta chain). Its antigen is currently unknown. The sample comes from a study of CD8+CD57+ T cells in acquired aplastic anemia. In the study overall: Sorted CD4+ and CD8+ cells yielded around 3 ug of DNA on average.

Notes on the study in general: Some 31 shared CD8+ CDR3s appeared highly expressed within patients' immunodominant clones.

The germline V and J ends were trimmed by 1 base and 1 base, with 10 bases remaining between them. CDR1 and CDR2 (germline): SEHNR, FQNEAQ (reference sequence). This CDR3 has 15 residues. Using genomic DNA as the template, TCR beta VDJ and CDR3 profiling was carried out. Using its own MiXCR run on the reads, TCRdb lists one record per CDR3 protein. The sample has around 190,000 distinct CDR3 sequences; 54% are singletons. The clonotype comes from a human donor in good health, serving as a control. Material for sequencing was sorted CD4+, CD8+, or CD8+CD57+ T cells (not recorded which) from PBMCs. V usage is TRBV7-9 and J usage is TRBJ2-5, with D perhaps matching TRBD2 (5 bases). CDR3 region: CASSLGKRTQETQYF. As DNA, the CDR3 is TGTGCCAGCAGCTTAGGGAAGCGGACCCAAGAGACCCAGTACTTC.